This is a list of T cell receptor beta chains from one sample in a study of T cell changes during pregnancy in multiple sclerosis. This table comes from immunoSEQ multiplex PCR, and its TCRdb copy is limited to in-frame clones, with some not included. The sample consists of roughly 76,000 clones, over 90% of them appearing once. The sequenced sample was CD4+ T cells from peripheral blood mononuclear cells, obtained after pregnancy. These receptor sequences come from a female donor with multiple sclerosis, enrolled in a pregnancy study. Both conserved end residues are part of each CDR3. The D gene is left open where the match is weak. Size is omitted from some rows. Given values are once, few, many or a class for expanded clones.

once	NA	TRBJ2-7	TRBV19	TGTGCCAGTAGCTACCCACGGACACCCCCTGGCGAGCAGTACTTC	CASSYPRTPPGEQYF
once	NA	TRBJ1-5	TRBV6-1	TGTGCCAGCAGTGGGGAGGGGGATCAGCCCCAGCATTTT	CASSGEGDQPQHF
NA	TRBD1	TRBJ1-2	TRBV5-6	TGTGCCAGCAGCTTCCGGGACAGGGCGAATGGCTACACCTTC	CASSFRDRANGYTF
NA	TRBD1	TRBJ1-2	TRBV15	TGTGCCACCAGCAGAGAGGGGGACAGGGCGTATGGCTACACCTTC	CATSREGDRAYGYTF
NA	TRBD1	TRBJ1-2	TRBV6-6	TGTGCCAGCAGTCCCCGGACAGGACCAGGCTATGGCTACACCTTC	CASSPRTGPGYGYTF
NA	NA	TRBJ1-3	TRBV18	TGTGCCAGCTCACCAGAGGAAAACACCATATATTTT	CASSPEENTIYF
once	NA	TRBJ2-1	TRBV5-4	TGTGCCAGCAGCTTGGAAGCGTCAGACTACAATGAGCAGTTCTTC	CASSLEASDYNEQFF
few	NA	TRBJ1-2	TRBV7-9	TGTGCCAGCAGCTTAGCGTCAGGGCAGGCGGGCGGGGCTGGCTACACCTTC	CASSLASGQAGGAGYTF
NA	NA	TRBJ1-1	TRBV6-1	TGTGCCAGCAGAAGTAACCGCCGAGACACTGAAGCTTTCTTT	CASRSNRRDTEAFF
NA	NA	TRBJ2-2	TRBV5-1	TGCGCCAGCAGCTTCCACGGAGATGCGAACACCGGGGAGCTGTTTTTT	CASSFHGDANTGELFF
NA	TRBD1	TRBJ1-1	TRBV5-1	TGCGCCAGCAGCTTGTGGACAGGAAACACTGAAGCTTTCTTT	CASSLWTGNTEAFF
NA	NA	TRBJ2-1	TRBV6-6	TGTGCCAGCAGTTATTCGAGGTATGAGCAGTTCTTC	CASSYSRYEQFF
NA	NA	TRBJ2-3	TRBV9	TGTGCCAGCAGCCCCCAGGGGCAGACAGATACGCAGTATTTT	CASSPQGQTDTQYF
NA	NA	TRBJ2-1	TRBV19	TGTGCCAGTAGTATAGCAGCGGGTAGCTCCTACAATGAGCAGTTCTTC	CASSIAAGSSYNEQFF
few	NA	TRBJ1-2	TRBV29-1	TGCAGCGCTTGGGGGGGCGCTTCTGGCTACACCTTC	CSAWGGASGYTF
NA	TRBD1	TRBJ1-5	TRBV6-1	TGTGCCAGCAGTGAAGCACTCAGGGGGAATCAGCCCCAGCATTTT	CASSEALRGNQPQHF
NA	NA	TRBJ2-6	TRBV25-1	TGTGCCAGCAGTGATAGTTGGCAGGGCGTCTCTGGGGCCAACGTCCTGACTTTC	CASSDSWQGVSGANVLTF
NA	TRBD2	TRBJ2-2	TRBV19	TGTGCCAGTAGTATAGATCCTAGCGGTTCCACCGGGGAGCTGTTTTTT	CASSIDPSGSTGELFF
NA	NA	TRBJ2-5	TRBV18	TGTGCCAGCTCACCCGGGACTCCACAAGAGACCCAGTACTTC	CASSPGTPQETQYF
NA	NA	TRBJ2-2	TRBV29-1	TGCAGCGCCGGGGGTGGCCAGGCCTCGAACACCGGGGAGCTGTTTTTT	CSAGGGQASNTGELFF
NA	TRBD2	TRBJ2-1	TRBV27	TGTGCCAGCAGTTCCTACGCCCGGGGACTAGCGGGAGCTGCAGGCCACAATGAGCAGTTCTTC	CASSSYARGLAGAAGHNEQFF
NA	TRBD1	TRBJ1-1	TRBV28	TGTGCCAGCAGCAACAGGGGGCGGTATATGAACACTGAAGCTTTCTTT	CASSNRGRYMNTEAFF
NA	TRBD1	TRBJ1-5	TRBV6-4	TGTGCCAGCAGTCCTACAGGGGGCTTGGGCAATCAGCCCCAGCATTTT	CASSPTGGLGNQPQHF
NA	NA	TRBJ1-1	TRBV9	TGTGCCAGCAGCCCCCGGACGGGGAGGGGGACTGAAGCTTTCTTT	CASSPRTGRGTEAFF
NA	TRBD1	TRBJ2-2	TRBV6-1	TGTGCCAGCAGAAGGGACAGGGGAGGCACCGGGGAGCTGTTTTTT	CASRRDRGGTGELFF
NA	TRBD1	TRBJ1-1	TRBV27	TGTGCCAGCAGTTTGGGACAGACTTCGAACACTGAAGCTTTCTTT	CASSLGQTSNTEAFF
NA	NA	TRBJ1-1	TRBV27	TGTGCCAGCCCCCCCCCGGTTCCGAACACTGAAGCTTTCTTT	CASPPPVPNTEAFF
NA	NA	TRBJ1-1	TRBV15	TGTGCCACCAGCAGAGGGGTTGGCGGAGTCGAGAACACTGAAGCTTTCTTT	CATSRGVGGVENTEAFF
NA	NA	TRBJ2-7	TRBV29-1	TGCAGCCCCCCCCGAATCCCCGTAGACAACGCACCCTGCTACGAGCAGTACTTC	CSPPRIPVDNAPCYEQYF
NA	NA	TRBJ2-7	TRBV2	TGTGCCAGCAGTGAAGTTGGAGGGATCAACGAGCAGTACTTC	CASSEVGGINEQYF
once	NA	TRBJ2-2	TRBV9	TGTGCCAGCAGCCCCCAGGTCGGGGTGACCGGGGAGCTGTTTTTT	CASSPQVGVTGELFF
NA	TRBD1	TRBJ2-5	TRBV10-3	TGTGCCATCAACCCCGGACAGGGTAAAGAGACCCAGTACTTC	CAINPGQGKETQYF
NA	TRBD1	TRBJ2-5	TRBV5-1	TGCGCCAGCAGCTTGGTGGGACAGTACCAAGAGACCCAGTACTTC	CASSLVGQYQETQYF
NA	TRBD1	TRBJ1-3	TRBV10-3	TGTGCCATCAGCCAGACAGGGGATGGAAACACCATATATTTT	CAISQTGDGNTIYF
NA	NA	TRBJ1-2	TRBV4-1	TGCGCCAGCAGCCAAGAGAGACTGGCGGGAGAATATGGCTACACCTTC	CASSQERLAGEYGYTF
NA	NA	TRBJ1-2	TRBV2	TGTGCCAGCAGTCAACTACAGGTAGCTAACTATGGCTACACCTTC	CASSQLQVANYGYTF
once	NA	TRBJ2-7	TRBV5-1	TGCGCCAGCAGCTCGCCCGGGACTTTAGGCGAGCAGTACTTC	CASSSPGTLGEQYF
NA	TRBD1	TRBJ1-4	TRBV4-1	TGCGCCAGCAGCCCCGTGGGACAGGCAACGAGGAATGAAAAACTGTTTTTT	CASSPVGQATRNEKLFF
NA	TRBD1	TRBJ2-1	TRBV28	TGTGCCAGCAGTTTTGGGGACAGGGACTATGAGCAGTTCTTC	CASSFGDRDYEQFF
NA	NA	TRBJ2-7	TRBV6-5	TGTGCCAGCAGTTACGGGGGGACGGGTAGATCCTACGAGCAGTACTTC	CASSYGGTGRSYEQYF
NA	TRBD2	TRBJ2-1	TRBV9	TGTGCCAGCAGCGTAGAGGGTAGCGGGAGATACAATGAGCAGTTCTTC	CASSVEGSGRYNEQFF
NA	NA	TRBJ1-1	TRBV18	TGTGCCAGCTCCGCGACAGGAAACACTGAAGCTTTCTTT	CASSATGNTEAFF